What follows describes a single T cell receptor beta chain. Its antigen remains unknown. This entry comes from a study of cytomegalovirus exposure and HLA in healthy donors. Germline loops: CDR1 SGHTA, CDR2 FQGTGA. J lost 0 bases, V lost 5 bases, and 12 bases had no gene match. CDR3 length equals 20 residues. Overall study findings and caveats: The study found most TCR sequences rare, yet found some public TCRs in many donors. Earlier analysis looked at TCR beta V segments, and most were productive about 87% or about 30% of the time.

Primers for the PCR totalled 60 Vbeta and 13 Jbeta. The assay was immunoSEQ multiplex PCR, and TCRdb's table has in-frame clones only and misses some. This table holds 150,000 to 200,000 clones, 68% found once. This chain connects TRBV7-3 to TRBJ2-6; 11 nucleotides line up with TRBD2. This TCR was recovered from a man over 45 in good health and CMV-seronegative. Sequencing used PBMCs. CDR3 in DNA: TGTGCCAGCAGCACTAGCGGGGGCCCGCAGGCCATCTCTGGGGCCAACGTCCTGACTTTC. This translates into CASSTSGGPQAISGANVLTF.